Below are 11 T cell receptor beta chains sequenced from a single sample in a study of T cell responses to AZD1222 COVID-19 vaccine. Repertoires were generated with immunoSEQ multiplex PCR, while TCRdb's copy carries only in-frame clones and drops some. Seen here are some 95,000 clones, approximately 90% observed once, and the top ten hold around 10%. The sequenced sample was peripheral blood, obtained 28 days after the second AZD1222 dose. The source is an adult who received the AZD1222 COVID-19 vaccine.

V gene TRBV19 combines with J gene TRBJ1-3, with D perhaps matching TRBD1 (5 bases). V was cut by 6 bases and J by 0 bases, with 15 bases left in between. CDR3 length equals 16 residues. The germline V gene has CDR1 LNHDA and CDR2 SQIVND (reference sequence). Here the CDR3 reads CASRQRDFSSGNTIYF. CDR3 bases: TGTGCCAGTAGACAACGGGACTTCAGCTCTGGAAACACCATATATTTT.

This clone showed up just a few times. V gene TRBV2 combines with J gene TRBJ2-3; TRBD2 matches at 7 bases. Germline assignment: CDR1 SNHLY and CDR2 FYNNEI. Germline trimming cut 1 base from V and 5 bases from J; bases unmatched to any gene: 3. CDR3 length: 14 amino acids. The CDR3 nucleotides read TGTGCCAGCAGTGAAGTCTCTAGCGGAGATACGCAGTATTTT. Translated, it gives CASSEVSSGDTQYF.

CDR3 residues: CASRSLGEMNTEAFF. The CDR3 bases are TGTGCCAGCAGATCGCTCGGGGAAATGAACACTGAAGCTTTCTTT. This chain connects TRBV5-6 to TRBJ1-1, with no clear D. The germline V gene has CDR1 SGHDT and CDR2 YYEEEE. The CDR3 is made up of 15 amino acids. The germline V and J ends were trimmed by 5 bases and 0 bases, with 14 bases remaining between them. The full variable domain, its missing parts supplied by reference TRBV5-6 and TRBJ1-1, is DAGVTQSPTHLIKTRGQQVTLRCSPKSGHDTVSWYQQALGQGPQFIFQYYEEEERQRGNFPDRFSGHQFPNYSSELNVNALLLGDSALYLCASRSLGEMNTEAFFGQGTRLTVV.

The chain employs TRBV9 and TRBJ2-3; 8 bases agree with TRBD2. This CDR3 has 19 residues. After removal of 4 bases from V and 5 bases from J, the junction contained 21 bases not matched to a gene. Germline CDR1 and CDR2: SGDLS and YYNGEE. This CDR3 reads CASSLKGAGVSTRGDTQYF. CDR3 sequence (DNA): TGTGCCAGCAGCCTAAAGGGAGCGGGAGTGTCCACTCGGGGAGATACGCAGTATTTT.

The V and J genes are TRBV3-1 (or the pseudogene TRBV3-2) and TRBJ2-5; D is possibly TRBD2 (5 bases). CDR1 LGHDT and CDR2 YNNKEL come from the germline V gene (reference sequence). The CDR3 has 13 residues. The V end lost 3 bases, the J end lost 4 bases, and 9 bases lay between the germline ends. The CDR3 DNA sequence: TGTGCCAGCAGCCACCGGGGTGCAGAGACCCAGTACTTC. This encodes CASSHRGAETQYF.

Remarks on this clone: The junction differs from germline at one of its ends, possibly a read error. The chain uses TRBV18 and TRBJ2-5; possible D gene TRBD1, 5 bases. Germline V gene data show CDR1 as KGHSH and CDR2 as LQKENI. The CDR3 sequence is 15 residues long. This chain's CDR3 is CASSPPGQIEETQYF. The CDR3 DNA reads as TGTGCCAGCTCCCCACCAGGGCAGATAGAAGAGACCCAGTACTTC.

This chain links TRBV7-6 with TRBJ1-4, with D maybe TRBD1 (6 bases). From germline, CDR1 is SGHVS and CDR2 FNYEAQ. Trimming left V 3 bases short and J 6 bases short, with 14 bases between. The CDR3 totals 15 residues. Here the CDR3 DNA reads TGTGCCAGCAGCTTTTCTACAGGGTGGGATGAAAAACTGTTTTTT. Translated: CASSFSTGWDEKLFF. The complete variable domain, with remaining parts taken from reference TRBV7-6 and TRBJ1-4, reads GAGVSQSPRYKVTKRGQDVALRCDPISGHVSLYWYRQALGQGPEFLTYFNYEAQQDKSGLPNDRFSAERPEGSISTLTIQRTEQRDSAMYRCASSFSTGWDEKLFFGSGTQLSVL.

The chain is built from TRBV7-2 and TRBJ1-5; no firm D call. The CDR3 has 13 amino acids. Trimming removed 1 base at V and 6 bases at J, with 7 bases between. Germline V gene lookup returns CDR1 SGHTA and CDR2 FQGNSA. The CDR3, as DNA: TGTGCCAGCAGCTTAGAGTTGGGTCAGCCCCAGCATTTT. It specifies CASSLELGQPQHF. Full variable domain (missing parts from reference TRBV7-2 and TRBJ1-5): GAGVSQSPSNKVTEKGKDVELRCDPISGHTALYWYRQSLGQGLEFLIYFQGNSAPDKSGLPSDRFSAERTGGSVSTLTIQRTQQEDSAVYLCASSLELGQPQHFGDGTRLSIL.

This sequence joins TRBV30 and TRBJ2-1, with unresolved D. Trimming left V 3 bases short and J 0 bases short, with 15 bases between. In germline, CDR1 is GTSNPN, CDR2 SVGIG (reference sequence). This CDR3 region has 16 residues. The CDR3: CAWSPFRLSSYNEQFF. The DNA of the CDR3 is TGTGCCTGGAGCCCCTTCCGTCTTAGCTCCTACAATGAGCAGTTCTTC. The full variable domain, with the rest looked up from reference TRBV30 and TRBJ2-1, is SQTIHQWPATLVQPVGSPLSLECTVEGTSNPNLYWYRQAAGRGLQLLFYSVGIGQISSEVPQNLSASRPQDRQFILSSKKLLLSDSGFYLCAWSPFRLSSYNEQFFGPGTRLTVL.

The rearrangement joins TRBV30 to TRBJ1-1; D uncertain. The V gene lost 2 bases and the J gene lost 0 bases, with 7 bases spanning the gap. Germline V lookup: CDR1 GTSNPN, CDR2 SVGIG (reference sequence). This CDR3 is built from 13 residues. The CDR3 nucleotides are TGTGCCTGGAGTAGGGAGATGAACACTGAAGCTTTCTTT. Translated: CAWSREMNTEAFF.

This chain joins TRBV29-1 and TRBJ2-7; D might be TRBD2 (6 bases). Trimming removed 1 base from V and 2 bases from J, with 9 bases in between. CDR1 and CDR2 (germline): SQVTM, ANQGSEA. This CDR3 is built from 13 residues. CDR3 sequence: CSVEAGDAYEQYF. CDR3 DNA: TGCAGCGTTGAAGCGGGGGACGCCTACGAGCAGTACTTC.